These T cell receptor beta chains were read from a single sample in a study of PD-L1 blockade in urothelial cancer. Here immunoSEQ multiplex PCR was the method, and the copy in TCRdb shows in-frame clones only, minus some. The sample carries about 52,000 clones, roughly 84% recorded once. The material was PBMCs, obtained around atezolizumab (anti-PD-L1) treatment. These receptors were obtained from a man between 50 and 59 years old with urothelial cancer. Both conserved end residues are part of each CDR3. Each record gives: J gene, D gene, V gene, clone size, CDR3 DNA, CDR3 protein. D genes are given only for firm matches. The size field is filled for only some rows; it gives once, few, many or a size class.

TRBJ2-7 TRBD2 TRBV10-3 NA TGTGCCATCAGTGAGGCGGGAGCCTACGAGCAGTACTTC CAISEAGAYEQYF
TRBJ2-5 NA TRBV9 NA TGTGCCAGCAGCGTAGTAGGAGGGGGCGATGAGACCCAGTACTTC CASSVVGGGDETQYF
TRBJ1-6 TRBD1 TRBV5-5 NA TGTGCCAGCAGACGTGGACAGGGCATTGGGTCACCCCTCCACTTT CASRRGQGIGSPLHF
TRBJ1-2 TRBD1 TRBV2 NA TGTGCCAGCAGTGCTACAGGGGGTATCTATGGCTACACCTTC CASSATGGIYGYTF
TRBJ2-3 TRBD1 TRBV18 NA TGTGCCAGCTCACTAGACAGGGGGCGCGGCACAGATACGCAGTATTTT CASSLDRGRGTDTQYF
TRBJ2-3 NA TRBV10-3 NA TGTGCCATCAGGACACCTAGGGGGGGGGACACAGATACGCAGTATTTT CAIRTPRGGDTDTQYF
TRBJ2-3 TRBD2 TRBV7-9 few TGTGCCAGCAGCCCTCGACTAGCGGGGAGTGTAGATACGCAGTATTTT CASSPRLAGSVDTQYF
TRBJ1-2 TRBD1 TRBV6-5 NA TGTGCCAGCAGACCTACCTTGGGACAGGGGAGAGGCTACACCTTC CASRPTLGQGRGYTF
TRBJ2-5 NA TRBV5-1 NA TGCGCCAGCAGCTTGAGTGGGGGAGGTTGGGGGCAAGAGACCCAGTACTTC CASSLSGGGWGQETQYF
TRBJ1-2 NA TRBV6-5 NA TGTGCCAGCGGCAAAACAGGGACCGGGTATGGCTACACCTTC CASGKTGTGYGYTF
TRBJ2-5 NA TRBV15 NA TGTGCCACCAGCAGAGGAGCCCAAGAGACCCAGTACTTC CATSRGAQETQYF
TRBJ2-1 TRBD1 TRBV6-4 NA TGTGCCAGCAGTGACCGGGACAGGGGAAGCGATGAGCAGTTCTTC CASSDRDRGSDEQFF
TRBJ2-7 TRBD1 TRBV19 NA TGTGCCAGTAGTAGCCCTCCAGGACAGGGGACGAGCTCCTACGAGCAGTACTTC CASSSPPGQGTSSYEQYF
TRBJ2-3 NA TRBV6-1 NA TGTGCCAGCAGTGTAACCAGCGGGCCTCCAGATACGCAGTATTTT CASSVTSGPPDTQYF
TRBJ1-5 TRBD1 TRBV6-1 few TGTGCCAGCAGCACAGAGAGACAGGGTGCTCAGCCCCAGCATTTT CASSTERQGAQPQHF
TRBJ1-1 NA TRBV18 NA TGTGCCAGCTCACCACTCCCTCTTCAGGGAGGGTCGGCATTGAACACTGAAGCTTTCTTT CASSPLPLQGGSALNTEAFF
TRBJ2-3 TRBD1 TRBV12-5 NA TGTGCTAGTGGTTTGGGACAGGGGGCAGATACGCAGTATTTT CASGLGQGADTQYF
TRBJ2-7 TRBD1 TRBV28 NA TGTGCCAGCAGTTTGGGACAGTTATACGAGCAGTACTTC CASSLGQLYEQYF
TRBJ2-5 NA TRBV5-6 NA TGTGCCAGCAGCTCACCCCAGGGGTGGGAGACCCAGTACTTC CASSSPQGWETQYF
TRBJ2-5 NA TRBV5-1 NA TGCGCCAGCAGCCCGACCGGAGCGGTCCAAGAGACCCAGTACTTC CASSPTGAVQETQYF
TRBJ1-1 TRBD1 TRBV30 NA TGTGCCTGGAGTCCAGGACAGGGGGGTGAAGCTTTCTTT CAWSPGQGGEAFF
TRBJ2-2 NA TRBV19 NA TGTGCCAGTAGTATAGTGGGCGGACAGAGAAACACCGGGGAGCTGTTTTTT CASSIVGGQRNTGELFF
TRBJ2-1 TRBD2 TRBV10-3 NA TGTGCCATCAGTGAGGGCGGGAGGGATTACAATGAGCAGTTCTTC CAISEGGRDYNEQFF
TRBJ2-3 NA TRBV11-3 NA TGTGCCAGCAGCTCCTCTACAGGGTTCACAGATACGCAGTATTTT CASSSSTGFTDTQYF
TRBJ2-7 TRBD1 TRBV4-3 NA TGCGCCAGCAGCCAAGCTGCAGGGGGCCCCTACGAGCAGTACTTC CASSQAAGGPYEQYF
TRBJ2-4 NA TRBV11-2 few TGTGCCAGCAGCTTAGAGGCGGGCCGGCAAAACATTCAGTACTTC CASSLEAGRQNIQYF
TRBJ2-7 TRBD1 TRBV29-1 NA TGCAGCGTTGCCGGGACAGGGTTCAACGAGCAGTACTTC CSVAGTGFNEQYF
TRBJ1-2 NA TRBV4-2 NA TGTGCCAGCAGTTCAGGGCTGCGGGGCTACACCTTC CASSSGLRGYTF
TRBJ2-3 NA TRBV7-2 NA TGTGCCAGCAGCTCCCACTCTAGCACAGATACGCAGTATTTT CASSSHSSTDTQYF
TRBJ1-1 TRBD1 TRBV29-1 NA TGCAGCGCAAATATGGGACAGGGGGGGACTGAAGCTTTCTTT CSANMGQGGTEAFF
TRBJ2-3 TRBD2 TRBV29-1 NA TGCAGCGTTGAAGGTAGCGGGAGGGTAGATACGCAGTATTTT CSVEGSGRVDTQYF
TRBJ2-1 TRBD1 TRBV13 once TGTGCCAGCAGCTTAGCGGGACAGGGACCCAATGAGCAGTTCTTC CASSLAGQGPNEQFF
TRBJ2-5 NA TRBV7-8 NA TGTGCCAGCAGCTTTACAGTTGGCAGGATTGGGGAGACCCAGTACTTC CASSFTVGRIGETQYF
TRBJ2-5 TRBD2 TRBV4-2 NA TGTGCCAGCAGCCAAGAGACTAGCGGGATCAGGGAGACCCAGTACTTC CASSQETSGIRETQYF
TRBJ2-7 NA TRBV9 few TGTGCCAGCAGCGTAGCTACTAGTGGGTACGAGCAGTACTTC CASSVATSGYEQYF
TRBJ2-1 TRBD2 TRBV10-1 NA TGCGCCAGCAGTGGCGGGAGCTCCTACAATGAGCAGTTCTTC CASSGGSSYNEQFF
TRBJ2-4 TRBD2 TRBV11-2 NA TGTGCCAGCAGCTTACAGGGAGGGAGAAACATTCAGTACTTC CASSLQGGRNIQYF
TRBJ2-4 NA TRBV7-2 NA TGTGCCAGCAGCTTAGGGACAGAAAACATTCAGTACTTC CASSLGTENIQYF
TRBJ2-2 NA TRBV29-1 NA TGCAGCGTTGAGGCCCCGGGAGTCGGGGAGCTGTTTTTT CSVEAPGVGELFF
TRBJ2-7 TRBD1 TRBV14 few TGTGCCAGCAGCCCTCGGACAGGGGGCTTTCAGTACTTC CASSPRTGGFQYF